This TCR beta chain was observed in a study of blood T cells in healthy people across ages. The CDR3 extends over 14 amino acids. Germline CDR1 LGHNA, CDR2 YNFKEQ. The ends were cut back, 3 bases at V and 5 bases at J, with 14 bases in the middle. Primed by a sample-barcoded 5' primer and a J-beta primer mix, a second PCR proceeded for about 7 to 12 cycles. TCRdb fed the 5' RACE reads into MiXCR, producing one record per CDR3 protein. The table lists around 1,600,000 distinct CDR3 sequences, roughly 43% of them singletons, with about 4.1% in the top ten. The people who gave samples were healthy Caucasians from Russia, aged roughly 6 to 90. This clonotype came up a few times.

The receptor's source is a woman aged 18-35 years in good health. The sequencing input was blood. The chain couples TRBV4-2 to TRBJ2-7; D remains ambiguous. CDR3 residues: CASSQKPSSHEQYF. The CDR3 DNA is TGTGCCAGCAGCCAGAAACCTAGTTCCCACGAGCAGTACTTC.